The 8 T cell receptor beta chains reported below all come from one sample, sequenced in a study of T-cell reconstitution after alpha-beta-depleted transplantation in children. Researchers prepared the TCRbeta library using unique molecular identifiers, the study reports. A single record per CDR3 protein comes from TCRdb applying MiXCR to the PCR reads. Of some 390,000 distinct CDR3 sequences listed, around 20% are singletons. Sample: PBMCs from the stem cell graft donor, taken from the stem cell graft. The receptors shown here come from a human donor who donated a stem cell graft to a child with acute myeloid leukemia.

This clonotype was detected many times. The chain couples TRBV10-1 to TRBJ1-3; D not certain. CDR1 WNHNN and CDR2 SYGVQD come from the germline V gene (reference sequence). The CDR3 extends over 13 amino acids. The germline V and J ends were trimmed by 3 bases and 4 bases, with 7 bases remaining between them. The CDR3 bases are TGCGCCAGCAGTGAAGGGCACGGAAACACCATATATTTT. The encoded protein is CASSEGHGNTIYF.

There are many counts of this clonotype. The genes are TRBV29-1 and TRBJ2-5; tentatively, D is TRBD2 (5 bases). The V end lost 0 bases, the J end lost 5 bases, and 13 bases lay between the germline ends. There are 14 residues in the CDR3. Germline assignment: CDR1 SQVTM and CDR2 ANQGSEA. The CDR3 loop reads CSVEDLWRGETQYF. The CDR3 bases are TGCAGCGTTGAAGATCTTTGGCGCGGGGAGACCCAGTACTTC. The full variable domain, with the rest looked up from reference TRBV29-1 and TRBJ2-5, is SAVISQKPSRDICQRGTSLTIQCQVDSQVTMMFWYRQQPGQSLTLIATANQGSEATYESGFVIDKFPISRPNLTFSTLTVSNMSPEDSSIYLCSVEDLWRGETQYFGPGTRLLVL.

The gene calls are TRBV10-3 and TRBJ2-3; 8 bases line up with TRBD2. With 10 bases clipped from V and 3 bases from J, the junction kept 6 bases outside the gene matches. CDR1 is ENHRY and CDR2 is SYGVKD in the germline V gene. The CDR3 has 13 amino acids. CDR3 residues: CARSAGGTDTQYF. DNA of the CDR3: TGTGCCAGATCCGCGGGAGGTACAGATACGCAGTATTTT.

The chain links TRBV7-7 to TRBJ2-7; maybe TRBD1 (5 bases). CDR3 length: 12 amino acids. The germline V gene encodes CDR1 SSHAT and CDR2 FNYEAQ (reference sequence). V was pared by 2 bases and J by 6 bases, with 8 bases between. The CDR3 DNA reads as TGTGCCAGCAGCTTAAGACAGAGCGAGCAGTACTTC. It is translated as CASSLRQSEQYF. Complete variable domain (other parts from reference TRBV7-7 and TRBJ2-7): GAGVSQSPRYKVTKRGQDVTLRCDPISSHATLYWYQQALGQGPEFLTYFNYEAQPDKSGLPSDRFSAERPEGSISTLTIQRTEQRDSAMYRCASSLRQSEQYFGPGTRLTVT.

CDR3 protein: CSASEGSYSNQPQHF. In DNA form, the CDR3 reads TGCAGTGCTAGCGAGGGCAGCTATAGCAATCAGCCCCAGCATTTT. The V gene is TRBV20-1, the J gene TRBJ1-5; D not resolved. CDR3 length: 15 residues. V was trimmed by 3 bases and J by 0 bases, leaving 12 bases between them. The germline CDR1 and CDR2 sequences are DFQATT and SNEGSKA (reference sequence).

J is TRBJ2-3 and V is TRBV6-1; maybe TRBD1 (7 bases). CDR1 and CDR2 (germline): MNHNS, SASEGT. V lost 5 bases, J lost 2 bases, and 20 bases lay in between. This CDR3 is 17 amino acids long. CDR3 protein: CASSPRGVSGNTDTQYF. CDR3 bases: TGTGCCAGCAGTCCCAGGGGGGTGAGCGGAAACACAGATACGCAGTATTTT.

CDR3 DNA sequence: TGCAGCGTTGCTGTGACTAGCTCCTACAATGAGCAGTTCTTC. Its protein product is CSVAVTSSYNEQFF. The chain uses TRBV29-1 and TRBJ2-1; perhaps TRBD2 as D (6 bases). Trimming removed 4 bases at V and 0 bases at J, with 10 bases between. This CDR3 comprises 14 residues. Germline V gives CDR1 SQVTM, CDR2 ANQGSEA.

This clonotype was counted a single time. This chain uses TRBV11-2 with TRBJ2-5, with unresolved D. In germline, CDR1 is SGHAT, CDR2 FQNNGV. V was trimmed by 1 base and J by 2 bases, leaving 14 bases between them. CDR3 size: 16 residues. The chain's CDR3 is CASSLAVGQRQETQYF. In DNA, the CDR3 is TGTGCCAGCAGCTTAGCTGTCGGCCAAAGACAAGAGACCCAGTACTTC.